Included here is one T cell receptor (beta chain) sequence, with context. The source of the sample is a study of T cell responses to AZD1222 COVID-19 vaccine. Germline assignment: CDR1 SGHDN and CDR2 FVKESK. The CDR3 length is 13 residues. Trimming stripped 4 bases from V and 4 bases from J, with 7 bases between. This table comes from immunoSEQ multiplex PCR, and its TCRdb copy is limited to in-frame clones, with some not included. The sample yields about 170,000 clones, around 90% seen once. This material consisted of peripheral blood, taken on day 0 of AZD1222 vaccination. This chain connects TRBV14 to TRBJ2-2; tentative D call: TRBD1 (6 bases). The clonotype originates from an adult in good health. The CDR3 nucleotides are TGTGCCAGCAGCCGGACAGTCACCGGGGAGCTGTTTTTT. This encodes CASSRTVTGELFF.